The TCR beta chain described here comes from a study of vaccination and CD4 T cells after COVID-19. V gave up 6 bases and J gave up 5 bases, with 16 bases separating them. This CDR3 spans 13 amino acids. CDR1 is SQVTM and CDR2 is ANQGSEA in the germline V gene. Turning to this clonotype: Antigen unknown.

Sequencing of the DNA from cultured CD4+ T cells was carried out with the Oncomine TCR Beta short-read assay. Investigators obtained genomic DNA by extraction from cultured CD4+ T cells. TCRdb reanalysed the PCR reads using MiXCR and keeps one entry per CDR3 protein. The sample contains 9,000 to 15,000 distinct CDR3 sequences, 44% of which appear only once. Treatment described: approximately 9-day PBMC culture with coronavirus spike peptide pools or control peptides (ViraFEST assay). Under the ViraFEST approach, antigen-specific T cells were expanded with peptide pools and TCRs subsequently sequenced. Wells contained roughly 1.9 million PBMCs each, and these were cultured with around 10 IU/ml IL-2 and about 11 ug/ml peptide pools. Medium was half-exchanged with fresh IL-2 medium on days 3 and 7.

This chain uses TRBV29-1 with TRBJ1-2, with a tentative D call TRBD1 (6 bases). The clonotype originates from a human donor with COVID-19. Sequenced: cultured CD4+ T cells from blood. CDR3 amino acids: CSVQDRLYYGYTF. Written as DNA, the CDR3 is TGCAGCGTCCAAGACAGGCTCTATTATGGCTACACCTTC. Combining the CDR3 with reference TRBV29-1 and TRBJ1-2 gives the whole variable domain SAVISQKPSRDICQRGTSLTIQCQVDSQVTMMFWYRQQPGQSLTLIATANQGSEATYESGFVIDKFPISRPNLTFSTLTVSNMSPEDSSIYLCSVQDRLYYGYTFGSGTRLTVV.